The T cell receptor beta chain under discussion was sequenced for a study of blood T cell repertoires in COVID-19. Study details: Acute and convalescent COVID-19 specimens originated in the United States, Italy and Spain. PBMCs, B-cell-depleted T cells, or T cells provided the cDNA or gDNA that made up the material.

The CDR3 extends over 14 amino acids. V lost 6 bases, J lost 2 bases, and 13 bases lay in between. Germline V CDR1 and CDR2: MNHEY, SMNVEV (reference sequence). Method: immunoSEQ multiplex PCR; TCRdb's copy keeps in-frame clones and lacks some. The sample has about 250,000 clones, over 80% seen once. Sequenced input: PBMCs or T cells enriched from blood (not recorded which). The TCR sequence derives from a woman younger than 45 with acute COVID-19. This chain connects TRBV27 to TRBJ1-1, with D maybe TRBD1 (5 bases). CDR3 DNA: TGTGCCAGCAGGAACAGGTCGGCAAACACTGAAGCTTTCTTT. Encoded protein: CASRNRSANTEAFF.